This passage covers 25 T cell receptor beta chains from one sample sequenced in a study of T cells after posttransplantation cyclophosphamide. Here immunoSEQ multiplex PCR was the method, and the copy in TCRdb shows in-frame clones only, minus some. Seen here are tens of thousands of clones, approximately 98% observed once, and the top ten hold more than 0.15%. Cells defined as naive were viable CD3+CD4+ or CD3+CD8+ and CCR7+CD45RA+CD45RO-CD95-CD27+CD28+. The specimen was naive CD4+ T cells sorted from PBMCs. These receptors all come from a man in his forties or fifties in good health, CMV-negative, and a related stem cell transplant donor.

V and J are TRBV27 and TRBJ2-5, with 12 bases matching TRBD2. Germline V gives CDR1 MNHEY, CDR2 SMNVEV (reference sequence). Trimming at V came to 8 bases and at J to 5 bases, leaving 3 bases not matched to a gene. The CDR3 loop spans 13 amino acids. In DNA, the CDR3 is TGTGCCAGCGGACTAGCGGGATTGGAGACCCAGTACTTC. Protein product: CASGLAGLETQYF.

The genes are TRBV7-3 and TRBJ2-2; tentative D call: TRBD1 (6 bases). The CDR3 loop spans 16 amino acids. Germline V gene lookup returns CDR1 SGHTA and CDR2 FQGTGA. Trimming removed 2 bases from V and 3 bases from J, with 13 bases in between. The CDR3 bases are TGTGCCAGCAGCTTAGAAGGGGGACGTGACACCGGGGAGCTGTTTTTT. This codes for CASSLEGGRDTGELFF.

The chain employs TRBV10-1 and TRBJ2-7, with 9 bases aligning to TRBD2. V shed 5 bases and J 6 bases; nucleotides not matched to a gene: 8. The CDR3 sequence is 14 residues long. Germline V gene data show CDR1 as WNHNN and CDR2 as SYGVQD (reference sequence). The CDR3 loop is CASSLAGDVGEQYF. CDR3 sequence (DNA): TGCGCCAGCAGTTTAGCGGGAGACGTCGGCGAGCAGTACTTC.

This sequence joins TRBV19 and TRBJ1-2, with 8 bases matching TRBD1. The V gene's germline CDR1 is LNHDA and CDR2 SQIVND (reference sequence). The CDR3 is made up of 15 amino acids. Trimming took 4 bases from V and 4 from J; bases not matched to a gene: 8. The CDR3, as DNA: TGTGCCAGTAGTACCCGCAGGGGGCCTGGCTATGGCTACACCTTC. It yields the protein CASSTRRGPGYGYTF.

This rearrangement joins TRBV2 to TRBJ1-1, with 10 bases matching TRBD1. Germline V gene lookup returns CDR1 SNHLY and CDR2 FYNNEI. Trimming took 6 bases from V and 11 from J; bases not matched to a gene: 6. The CDR3 has 12 residues. The chain's CDR3 is CASRMTGGYAFF. The CDR3 DNA sequence: TGTGCCAGCAGGATGACAGGGGGCTACGCTTTCTTT.

The chain links TRBV19 to TRBJ1-1, with 8 bases fitting TRBD1. The CDR3 runs to 14 residues. CDR1 and CDR2 from the germline V gene are LNHDA and SQIVND (reference sequence). Unmatched junction bases numbered 3, after V lost 4 bases and J lost 2 bases. The CDR3 nucleotides read TGTGCCAGTAGTACGGACAGGGTTAACACTGAAGCTTTCTTT. Protein product: CASSTDRVNTEAFF. Drawing the rest from reference TRBV19 and TRBJ1-1, the complete variable domain is DGGITQSPKYLFRKEGQNVTLSCEQNLNHDAMYWYRQDPGQGLRLIYYSQIVNDFQKGDIAEGYSVSREKKESFPLTVTSAQKNPTAFYLCASSTDRVNTEAFFGQGTRLTVV.

CDR3 DNA: TGTGCCAGCAGCTTCGAGGGAGCCAATGAGCAGTTCTTC. It translates to CASSFEGANEQFF. V and J are TRBV11-3 and TRBJ2-1; possibly TRBD2 for D (5 bases). The CDR3 totals 13 residues. From germline, CDR1 is SGHNT and CDR2 YENEEA. Deletions cut 3 bases from V and 6 bases from J, with 9 bases between.

The chain carries TRBV28 and TRBJ1-4; TRBD1 aligns across 11 bases. The CDR3 spans 19 residues. The J segment lost 5 bases and the V segment lost 7 bases, leaving 18 bases of the junction unmatched. Germline CDR1 reads MDHEN; CDR2 reads SYDVKM. Written as DNA, the CDR3 is TGTGCCAGCACCTCCGGGGGGGGGACAGGGGGTTATGGGAATGAAAAACTGTTTTTT. Its translation: CASTSGGGTGGYGNEKLFF.

The chain has TRBV6-5 and TRBJ1-1; D is ambiguous. Per germline, CDR1 MNHEY and CDR2 SVGAGI. The V end was cut by 6 bases, the J end by 5 bases, with 16 bases between. CDR3 length: 14 residues. The CDR3 DNA reads as TGTGCCAGCAGCACGGGCCCCGGGGAGACTGAAGCTTTCTTT. It is translated as CASSTGPGETEAFF.

The CDR3 protein is CASLTAGNTEAFF. In nucleotides, the CDR3 is TGTGCCAGTCTCACCGCAGGGAACACTGAAGCTTTCTTT. The chain employs TRBV28 and TRBJ1-1; D is unresolved. The CDR3 is made up of 13 amino acids. Per germline, CDR1 MDHEN and CDR2 SYDVKM. V lost 9 bases, J lost 1 base, and 12 bases lay in between.

This chain connects TRBV7-9 to TRBJ1-2; TRBD1 is a possible D gene (5 bases). The V end was cut by 5 bases, the J end by 4 bases, with 14 bases between. CDR1 SEHNR and CDR2 FQNEAQ come from the germline V gene (reference sequence). The CDR3 length is 14 residues. The CDR3 region is CASSLSRVRYGYTF. For the CDR3, the DNA is TGTGCCAGCAGCCTCAGCAGGGTACGCTATGGCTACACCTTC.

The chain links TRBV5-6 to TRBJ2-6; D is unclear. V lost 1 base, J lost 0 bases, and 14 bases lay in between. This CDR3 comprises 18 residues. From germline, CDR1 is SGHDT and CDR2 YYEEEE. The CDR3 is CASSLTIWRTSGANVLTF. The CDR3 DNA sequence: TGTGCCAGCAGCTTGACTATTTGGAGAACCTCTGGGGCCAACGTCCTGACTTTC.

The CDR3 here is CASSPRTDSYGYTF. The CDR3 coding sequence is TGTGCCAGCTCACCAAGGACAGACAGCTATGGCTACACCTTC. The V and J genes are TRBV18 and TRBJ1-2; possibly TRBD1 for D (6 bases). Between the trimmed V and J ends, which lost 2 bases and 4 bases, there was a span of 11 bases. Germline V CDR1 and CDR2: KGHSH, LQKENI. This CDR3 spans 14 amino acids.

J is TRBJ2-2 and V is TRBV10-3, with D possibly being TRBD1 (5 bases). This CDR3 is 13 amino acids long. The ends were cut back, 4 bases at V and 8 bases at J, with 11 bases in the middle. Germline V lookup: CDR1 ENHRY, CDR2 SYGVKD. The CDR3 DNA reads TGTGCCATCAGTGGGCCTCAGGGAGGGGAGCTGTTTTTT. Protein sequence: CAISGPQGGELFF.

This sequence joins TRBV7-2 and TRBJ2-1; TRBD1 might be the D (5 bases). Germline V gives CDR1 SGHTA, CDR2 FQGNSA. CDR3 length equals 13 residues. Trimming took off 7 bases at V and 6 bases at J, with 13 bases between the two ends. The CDR3 here is CASKLGRSNEQFF. In nucleotides, the CDR3 is TGTGCCAGCAAATTGGGGCGGTCCAATGAGCAGTTCTTC. The full variable domain, completed using reference TRBV7-2 and TRBJ2-1, is GAGVSQSPSNKVTEKGKDVELRCDPISGHTALYWYRQSLGQGLEFLIYFQGNSAPDKSGLPSDRFSAERTGGSVSTLTIQRTQQEDSAVYLCASKLGRSNEQFFGPGTRLTVL.

The rearrangement joins TRBV4-3 to TRBJ2-7; no clear D gene. CDR3 length equals 17 residues. V dropped 0 bases and J dropped 5 bases, with 20 bases sitting between them. Germline lookup yields CDR1 LGHNA and CDR2 YSLEER. In DNA, the CDR3 is TGCGCCAGCAGCCAAGAACTCCAGGTAACCTTCATGAACGAGCAGTACTTC. Its translation is CASSQELQVTFMNEQYF.

The V gene is TRBV7-6, the J gene TRBJ2-3; no clear D gene. The V end lost 4 bases, the J end lost 2 bases, and 7 bases lay between the germline ends. Germline V gene sequence: CDR1 SGHVS, CDR2 FNYEAQ. This CDR3 is built from 13 residues. The CDR3 region is CASSSPFTDTQYF. The CDR3 nucleotides are TGTGCCAGCAGCTCCCCCTTCACAGATACGCAGTATTTT.

The rearrangement links TRBV15 to TRBJ2-1; 8 nucleotides line up with TRBD1. V trimming: 0 bases; J trimming: 4 bases; junction bases outside the gene matches: 2. CDR3 length: 15 residues. Germline V CDR1 and CDR2: LNHNV, YYDKDF (reference sequence). The CDR3 is CATSREGDRYNEQFF. Here the CDR3 DNA reads TGTGCCACCAGCAGAGAGGGGGACAGGTACAATGAGCAGTTCTTC.

CDR3 sequence (DNA): TGTGCCATCAGGGAGGACAGGGGCCAAGAGACCCAGTACTTC. Protein product: CAIREDRGQETQYF. This chain joins TRBV10-3 and TRBJ2-5, with 9 bases that match TRBD1. The germline V gene has CDR1 ENHRY and CDR2 SYGVKD. V trimming: 6 bases; J trimming: 1 base; junction bases outside the gene matches: 3. The CDR3 is made up of 14 amino acids.

This chain joins TRBV27 and TRBJ2-5, with TRBD2 identical over 10 bases. The CDR3 sequence is 13 residues long. Germline V CDR1 and CDR2: MNHEY, SMNVEV (reference sequence). The trim removed 4 bases at V and 5 bases at J, leaving 1 base unmatched. CDR3 in amino acids: CASSSLAGETQYF. CDR3 DNA: TGTGCCAGCAGTTCACTAGCGGGGGAGACCCAGTACTTC.

The chain is built from TRBV27 and TRBJ2-3; no reliable D call. This CDR3 region has 14 residues. Germline V lookup: CDR1 MNHEY, CDR2 SMNVEV (reference sequence). The V gene lost 2 bases and the J gene lost 6 bases, with 12 bases spanning the gap. CDR3 in DNA: TGTGCCAGCAGTTTACTTTCGGTGTGGGATACGCAGTATTTT. Translated: CASSLLSVWDTQYF.

The rearrangement joins TRBV2 to TRBJ2-7, with unresolved D. V was trimmed by 10 bases and J by 2 bases, leaving 18 bases between them. This CDR3 region has 14 residues. Germline V gene lookup returns CDR1 SNHLY and CDR2 FYNNEI. CDR3 DNA: TGTGCCACCACCATCCGGGTTACACCCTACGAGCAGTACTTC. It encodes CATTIRVTPYEQYF.

The rearrangement links TRBV27 to TRBJ2-3, with 8 bases that match TRBD1. This CDR3 is built from 15 residues. Germline loops: CDR1 MNHEY, CDR2 SMNVEV (reference sequence). J was trimmed by 1 base and V by 1 base; bases with no gene match: 1. Here the CDR3 reads CASSLFRGRTDTQYF. The CDR3 DNA is TGTGCCAGCAGTTTATTCAGGGGGCGCACAGATACGCAGTATTTT.

This chain's CDR3 is CASSIRGSSYEQYF. The DNA for the CDR3 is TGTGCCAGTAGTATAAGAGGGAGCTCCTACGAGCAGTACTTC. The chain carries TRBV19 and TRBJ2-7, with D maybe TRBD2 (5 bases). In germline, CDR1 is LNHDA, CDR2 SQIVND (reference sequence). The CDR3 covers 14 residues. The V end was cut by 2 bases, the J end by 0 bases, with 8 bases between.

The CDR3 spells CAWTRLRGTDTQYF. The CDR3 DNA reads as TGTGCCTGGACCCGACTAAGGGGCACAGATACGCAGTATTTT. The chain uses TRBV30 and TRBJ2-3; possible D gene TRBD2, 5 bases. From germline, CDR1 is GTSNPN and CDR2 SVGIG (reference sequence). V was cut by 4 bases and J by 1 base, with 12 bases left in between. CDR3 length: 14 residues.